These 20 T cell receptor beta chains came from one sample sequenced in a study of T cell changes during pregnancy in multiple sclerosis. Assay: immunoSEQ multiplex PCR; the TCRdb copy retains only in-frame clones and omits some. The table lists about 80,000 clones, about 92% of them singletons. The sample was peripheral blood, taken before pregnancy. All receptors come from a female donor with multiple sclerosis, enrolled in a pregnancy study.

Here the CDR3 reads CASSFGLGLAVQETQYF. DNA for the CDR3: TGTGCCAGCAGCTTTGGGTTAGGTCTAGCGGTTCAAGAGACCCAGTACTTC. This sequence joins TRBV7-9 and TRBJ2-5; TRBD2 matches at 7 bases. J lost 2 bases, V lost 3 bases, and 12 bases had no gene match. The CDR3 length is 17 residues. Germline CDR1 is SEHNR and CDR2 is FQNEAQ (reference sequence).

V is TRBV28 and J is TRBJ1-1; D gene uncertain. V lost 2 bases to trimming and J lost 1 base, with 8 bases between them. CDR3 length: 14 residues. Looked up from germline, CDR1 is MDHEN and CDR2 is SYDVKM. The CDR3 DNA sequence: TGTGCCAGCAGTTTAACGGGAAGGAACACTGAAGCTTTCTTT. It is translated as CASSLTGRNTEAFF.

This chain links TRBV2 with TRBJ2-3; maybe TRBD1 (6 bases). This CDR3 region has 13 residues. The germline V gene has CDR1 SNHLY and CDR2 FYNNEI. The germline V and J ends were trimmed by 6 bases and 3 bases, with 10 bases remaining between them. The CDR3 reads CASRNRVTDTQYF. The CDR3 bases are TGTGCCAGCAGGAACAGGGTGACAGATACGCAGTATTTT.

The chain recombines TRBV6-6 with TRBJ1-2; 8 bases agree with TRBD1. In germline, CDR1 is MNHNY, CDR2 SVGAGI (reference sequence). This CDR3 is built from 15 residues. Trimming cost V 2 bases and J 2 bases; bases outside gene matches: 4. This CDR3 reads CASSYGGQGNYGYTF. For the CDR3, the DNA is TGTGCCAGCAGTTACGGTGGACAGGGAAACTATGGCTACACCTTC.

This clone appeared a single time. The chain carries TRBV18 and TRBJ2-3, with 7 bases aligning to TRBD1. This CDR3 is built from 15 residues. Germline CDR1 is KGHSH and CDR2 is LQKENI. Trimming took 3 bases from V and 8 from J; bases not matched to a gene: 11. CDR3 sequence (DNA): TGTGCCAGCTCACCCCTCCCCGGGACAGAGGCTACGCAGTATTTT. This gives the protein CASSPLPGTEATQYF.

This rearrangement joins TRBV7-7 to TRBJ2-1; D might be TRBD1 (6 bases). CDR3 length: 14 residues. In germline, CDR1 is SSHAT, CDR2 FNYEAQ (reference sequence). The CDR3 is CVQGRDKSPNEQFF. The CDR3 region has the DNA TGTGTTCAAGGTCGGGACAAATCTCCTAATGAGCAGTTCTTC.

In this sample, this clone turned up once. This sequence joins TRBV2 and TRBJ2-1, with 10 bases matching TRBD1. V lost 11 bases and J lost 6; bases outside the gene matches: 16. CDR1 and CDR2 (germline): SNHLY, FYNNEI. The CDR3 consists of 16 residues. The CDR3 sequence is CASWDRGLRKSNEQFF. CDR3 DNA: TGTGCCTCCTGGGACAGGGGTCTACGGAAATCCAATGAGCAGTTCTTC.

The V gene is TRBV25-1, the J gene TRBJ2-5; 8 bases line up with TRBD1. Germline V gives CDR1 MGHDK, CDR2 SYGVNS. The J segment lost 2 bases and the V segment lost 1 base, leaving 6 bases of the junction unmatched. This CDR3 has 16 amino acids. CDR3 protein: CASSEWTGMDQETQYF. DNA for the CDR3: TGTGCCAGCAGTGAATGGACAGGGATGGATCAAGAGACCCAGTACTTC.

This rearrangement joins TRBV21-1 to TRBJ2-2; TRBD1 is taken as the D call from the table, unchecked against the DNA. TRBV21-1 corresponds to a pseudogene. This CDR3 has 16 residues. CDR3 protein: CASSTPPHSRAGELFF. In nucleotides, the CDR3 is TGTGCCAGCAGCACCCCCCCCCACAGTCGAGCCGGGGAGCTGTTTTTT.

The DNA of the CDR3 is TGCGCCAGCAGCTTGTTAGGAGCCAATGAGCAGTTCTTC. This translates into CASSLLGANEQFF. The chain couples TRBV5-1 to TRBJ2-1; unclear D gene. Trimming pared 1 base from V and 6 bases from J, leaving 8 bases between. The CDR3 is 13 residues long. Germline CDR1 SGHRS, CDR2 YFSETQ. Looking up the rest from reference TRBV5-1 and TRBJ2-1 gives the full variable domain: KAGVTQTPRYLIKTRGQQVTLSCSPISGHRSVSWYQQTPGQGLQFLFEYFSETQRNKGNFPGRFSGRQFSNSRSEMNVSTLELGDSALYLCASSLLGANEQFFGPGTRLTVL.

The V and J genes are TRBV1 and TRBJ2-2; TRBD2 is taken as the D call from the table, unchecked against the DNA. TRBV1 is shown as a pseudogene. The CDR3 has 19 residues. The CDR3 sequence is CTSSQEGGRGTSTPGELFF. Here the CDR3 DNA reads TGCACCAGCAGCCAAGAAGGGGGAAGAGGGACTAGCACTCCCGGGGAGCTGTTTTTT.

The gene calls are TRBV28 and TRBJ1-5, with a possible D match to TRBD1 (5 bases). This CDR3 has 13 amino acids. V gave up 6 bases and J gave up 6 bases, with 12 bases separating them. From germline, CDR1 is MDHEN and CDR2 SYDVKM. The CDR3: CASSQSGGQPQHF. The CDR3 DNA follows: TGTGCCAGCAGCCAAAGCGGGGGTCAGCCCCAGCATTTT.

The rearrangement uses TRBV28 and TRBJ2-7; 12 bases line up with TRBD1. The CDR3 has 15 amino acids. V shed 3 bases, J shed 5 bases, and the junction held 5 bases outside the gene matches. The germline V gene encodes CDR1 MDHEN and CDR2 SYDVKM. CDR3: CASSFIGTGGDEQYF. The CDR3 coding sequence is TGTGCCAGCAGTTTTATCGGGACAGGGGGCGACGAGCAGTACTTC.

The V and J genes are TRBV5-1 and TRBJ2-5; D may be TRBD1 (6 bases). V shed 0 bases and J shed 3 bases, with 9 bases lying between them. The germline V gene encodes CDR1 SGHRS and CDR2 YFSETQ. This CDR3 contains 14 residues. The CDR3 region has the DNA TGCGCCAGCAGCTTGGGAGCAGGGGAAGAGACCCAGTACTTC. Residues: CASSLGAGEETQYF.

This clone showed up just once. The chain is built from TRBV4-3 and TRBJ2-1, with no clear D. The CDR3 contains 14 residues. V was trimmed by 1 base and J by 5 bases, leaving 9 bases between them. Germline V lookup: CDR1 LGHNA, CDR2 YSLEER. CDR3 in DNA: TGCGCCAGCAGCCAAGGGCTTTTTAACAATGAGCAGTTCTTC. Translation: CASSQGLFNNEQFF.

This rearrangement joins TRBV6-5 to TRBJ2-1; possibly TRBD2 for D (6 bases). Germline V gives CDR1 MNHEY, CDR2 SVGAGI. The CDR3 consists of 13 residues. V dropped 8 bases and J dropped 7 bases, with 15 bases sitting between them. CDR3 residues: CASSIGSRNEQFF. The CDR3 coding sequence is TGTGCCAGCTCGATCGGGAGTCGGAATGAGCAGTTCTTC.

This chain joins TRBV7-9 and TRBJ2-7; D is ambiguous. The V end lost 0 bases, the J end lost 2 bases, and 8 bases lay between the germline ends. Looked up from germline, CDR1 is SEHNR and CDR2 is FQNEAQ (reference sequence). This CDR3 has 14 amino acids. This chain's CDR3 is CASSLAGRPYEQYF. CDR3 nucleotide sequence: TGTGCCAGCAGCTTAGCGGGCCGACCCTACGAGCAGTACTTC.

CDR3 in DNA: TGTGCCAGCAGCCCGAGCGGGGGCCAAACCTATGGCTACACCTTC. It is translated as CASSPSGGQTYGYTF. The genes are TRBV7-8 and TRBJ1-2, with D maybe TRBD1 (6 bases). The V end lost 5 bases, the J end lost 4 bases, and 17 bases lay between the germline ends. Per the germline V gene, CDR1 is SGHVS and CDR2 is FQNEAQ. CDR3 length: 15 amino acids.

The chain couples TRBV7-9 to TRBJ2-2; D perhaps matches TRBD1 (6 bases). The CDR3 length is 16 residues. V shed 3 bases and J shed 2 bases, with 13 bases lying between them. CDR1 is SEHNR and CDR2 is FQNEAQ in the germline V gene (reference sequence). Here the CDR3 DNA reads TGTGCCAGCAGCTTGGCAACAGGGATAAACACCGGGGAGCTGTTTTTT. Protein: CASSLATGINTGELFF.

The CDR3, as DNA: TGTGCCAGCAGTGATATAGGGGTGATTTCTGGAAACACCATATATTTT. Its translation: CASSDIGVISGNTIYF. The rearrangement links TRBV2 to TRBJ1-3; the D gene is possibly TRBD1 (5 bases). The germline CDR1 and CDR2 sequences are SNHLY and FYNNEI. CDR3 length: 16 amino acids. Trimming cost V 3 bases and J 1 base, with 13 bases left between them.